This T cell receptor beta chain stems from a study of radiation and T cells in renal cell carcinoma. Study-level results: Top tumor clonotypes rose in blood 2 weeks post-radiation, then contracted.

Libraries were prepared by immunoSEQ multiplex PCR; TCRdb keeps only in-frame clonotypes and omits some of them. The table records 100,000 to 150,000 clones, about four fifths of them present only once. This clone was observed a handful of times. The target antigen is unknown. The time point here: blood 2 weeks post-SBRT. Treatment defined: 15 Gy SBRT to primary tumor, nephrectomy 4 weeks later. The patient's renal cell carcinoma had clear cell pathology. Germline V gene sequence: CDR1 LGHNA, CDR2 YSLEER. Between the trimmed V and J ends, which lost 2 bases and 3 bases, there was a span of 7 bases. The CDR3 runs 13 residues.

The chain is built from TRBV4-3 and TRBJ1-1; TRBD1 is a possible D gene (5 bases). This TCR was recovered from a man between 45 and 60 years old with renal cell carcinoma. Here the sequenced sample was blood, taken from a patient whose treatment included radiotherapy and nephrectomy. In nucleotides, the CDR3 is TGCGCCAGCAGCCAACAGGGTGACACTGAAGCTTTCTTT. It translates to CASSQQGDTEAFF.